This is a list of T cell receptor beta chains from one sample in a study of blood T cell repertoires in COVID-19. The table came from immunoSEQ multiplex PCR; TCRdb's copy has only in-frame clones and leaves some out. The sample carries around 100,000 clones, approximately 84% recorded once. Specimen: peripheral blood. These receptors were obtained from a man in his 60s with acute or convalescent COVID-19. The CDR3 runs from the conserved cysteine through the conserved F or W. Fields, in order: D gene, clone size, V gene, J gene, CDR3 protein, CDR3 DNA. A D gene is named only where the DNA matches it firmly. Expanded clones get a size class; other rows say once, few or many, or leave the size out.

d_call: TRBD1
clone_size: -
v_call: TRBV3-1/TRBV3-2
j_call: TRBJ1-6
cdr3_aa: CASSAGTGSSPLHF
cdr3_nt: TGTGCCAGCAGCGCCGGGACAGGGAGCTCACCCCTCCACTTT

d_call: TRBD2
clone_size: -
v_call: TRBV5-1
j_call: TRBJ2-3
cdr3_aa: CASSLTSQRGSTDTQYF
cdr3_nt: TGCGCCAGCAGCTTGACGAGCCAGCGGGGCAGCACAGATACGCAGTATTTT

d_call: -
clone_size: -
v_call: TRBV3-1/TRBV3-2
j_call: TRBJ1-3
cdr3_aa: CASSLDRSSGNTIYF
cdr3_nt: TGTGCCAGCAGCCTAGACCGGAGCTCTGGAAACACCATATATTTT

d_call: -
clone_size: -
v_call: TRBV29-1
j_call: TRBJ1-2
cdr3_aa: CSVKVSSANYGYTF
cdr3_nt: TGCAGCGTTAAAGTGTCAAGCGCTAACTATGGCTACACCTTC

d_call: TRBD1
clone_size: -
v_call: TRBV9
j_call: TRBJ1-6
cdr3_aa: CASSTRTGLGSPLHF
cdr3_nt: TGTGCCAGCAGCACCCGGACAGGGTTGGGTTCACCCCTCCACTTT

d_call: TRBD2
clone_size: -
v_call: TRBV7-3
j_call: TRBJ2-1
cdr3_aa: CASSLRTSGANEQFF
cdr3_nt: TGTGCCAGCAGCTTAAGAACTAGCGGGGCCAATGAGCAGTTCTTC

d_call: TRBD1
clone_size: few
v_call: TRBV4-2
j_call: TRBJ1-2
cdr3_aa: CASSQAGATGAERYTF
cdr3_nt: TGTGCCAGCAGCCAAGCTGGGGCTACAGGGGCGGAACGCTACACCTTC

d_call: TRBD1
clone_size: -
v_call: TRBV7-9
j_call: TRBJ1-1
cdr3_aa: CASSWGQGPTGTEAFF
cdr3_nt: TGTGCCAGCAGCTGGGGACAGGGCCCTACGGGTACTGAAGCTTTCTTT

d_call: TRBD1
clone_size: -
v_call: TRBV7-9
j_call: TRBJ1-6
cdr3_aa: CASSPSRGLGSNSPLHF
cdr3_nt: TGTGCCAGCAGCCCCTCCAGGGGGCTTGGGTCTAATTCACCCCTCCACTTT

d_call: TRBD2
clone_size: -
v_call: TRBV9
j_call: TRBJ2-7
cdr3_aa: CASSVDGGAFEEQYF
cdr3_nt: TGTGCCAGCAGCGTGGACGGGGGGGCCTTCGAGGAGCAGTACTTC

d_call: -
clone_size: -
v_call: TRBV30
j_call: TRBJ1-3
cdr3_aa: CAWSVSGVNTIYF
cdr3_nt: TGTGCCTGGAGTGTTTCAGGGGTGAACACCATATATTTT

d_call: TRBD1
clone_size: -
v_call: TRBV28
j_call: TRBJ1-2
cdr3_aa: CASSPPGQGLGGYTF
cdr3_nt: TGTGCCAGCAGTCCTCCGGGACAGGGACTGGGTGGCTACACCTTC

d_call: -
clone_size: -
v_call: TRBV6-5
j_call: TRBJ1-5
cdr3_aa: CASSYPGQPQHF
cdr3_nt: TGTGCCAGCAGTTACCCCGGTCAGCCCCAGCATTTT

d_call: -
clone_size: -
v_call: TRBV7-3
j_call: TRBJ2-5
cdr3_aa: CASSSQARGEKEETQYF
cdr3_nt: TGTGCCAGCAGCTCTCAAGCGCGGGGCGAGAAAGAAGAGACCCAGTACTTC

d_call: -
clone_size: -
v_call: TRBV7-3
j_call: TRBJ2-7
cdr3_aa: CASSLSGGFNEQYF
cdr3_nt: TGTGCCAGCAGCTTATCTGGGGGCTTTAACGAGCAGTACTTC

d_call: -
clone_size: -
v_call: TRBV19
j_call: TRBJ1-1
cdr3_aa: CASSWRGNTEAFF
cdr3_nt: TGTGCCAGTAGTTGGCGGGGCAACACTGAAGCTTTCTTT

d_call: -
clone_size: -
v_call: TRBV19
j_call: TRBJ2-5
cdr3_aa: CASSIAEETQYF
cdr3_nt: TGTGCCAGTAGTATTGCAGAAGAGACCCAGTACTTC

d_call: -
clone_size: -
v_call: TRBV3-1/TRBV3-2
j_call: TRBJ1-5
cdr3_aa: CASSQFRGTAGQPQHF
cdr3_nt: TGTGCCAGCAGCCAATTTAGGGGCACGGCGGGGCAGCCCCAGCATTTT

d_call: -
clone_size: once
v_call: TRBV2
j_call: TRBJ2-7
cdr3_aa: CASSAGGEQYF
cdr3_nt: TGTGCCAGCAGCGCCGGTGGCGAGCAGTACTTC

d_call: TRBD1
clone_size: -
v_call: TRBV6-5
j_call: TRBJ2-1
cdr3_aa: CASSSAGTAAYNEQFF
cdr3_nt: TGTGCCAGCAGTTCCGCCGGGACAGCTGCCTACAATGAGCAGTTCTTC

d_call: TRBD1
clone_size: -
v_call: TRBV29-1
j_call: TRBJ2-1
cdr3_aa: CSAIGQGNYNEQFF
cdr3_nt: TGCAGCGCTATAGGACAGGGGAATTACAATGAGCAGTTCTTC

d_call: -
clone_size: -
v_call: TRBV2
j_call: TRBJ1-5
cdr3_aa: CASRGDSNQPQHF
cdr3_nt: TGTGCCAGCAGAGGGGATAGCAATCAGCCCCAGCATTTT

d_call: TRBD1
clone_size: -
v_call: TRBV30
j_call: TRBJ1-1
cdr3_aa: CAWSPGDRESTEAFF
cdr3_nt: TGTGCCTGGAGTCCTGGGGACAGGGAAAGCACTGAAGCTTTCTTT

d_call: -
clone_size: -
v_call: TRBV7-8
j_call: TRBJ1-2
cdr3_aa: CASSLEGYGYTF
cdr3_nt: TGTGCCAGCAGCTTGGAGGGCTATGGCTACACCTTC

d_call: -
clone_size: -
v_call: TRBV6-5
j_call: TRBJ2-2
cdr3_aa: CASSYPNTGELFF
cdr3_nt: TGTGCCAGCAGTTACCCTAACACCGGGGAGCTGTTTTTT

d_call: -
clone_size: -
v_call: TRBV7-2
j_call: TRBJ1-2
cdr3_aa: CASILGGFNGYTF
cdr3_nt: TGTGCCAGCATCCTTGGGGGGTTCAATGGCTACACCTTC

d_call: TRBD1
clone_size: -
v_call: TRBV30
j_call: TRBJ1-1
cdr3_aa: CAWSRTGMNTEAFF
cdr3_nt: TGTGCCTGGAGTCGGACAGGGATGAACACTGAAGCTTTCTTT

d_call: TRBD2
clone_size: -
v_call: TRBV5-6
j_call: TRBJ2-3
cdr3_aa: CASSLVTSGELFTDTQYF
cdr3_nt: TGTGCCAGCAGCTTGGTGACTAGCGGGGAACTCTTCACAGATACGCAGTATTTT

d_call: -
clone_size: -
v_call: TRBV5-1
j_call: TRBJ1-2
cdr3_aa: CASSSNYRDQNYGYTF
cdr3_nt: TGCGCCAGCAGCTCAAACTACAGGGACCAGAACTATGGCTACACCTTC

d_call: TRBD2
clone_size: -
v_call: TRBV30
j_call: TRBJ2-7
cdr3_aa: CAWSVEAGATYEQYF
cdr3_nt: TGTGCCTGGAGTGTAGAGGCGGGAGCGACCTACGAGCAGTACTTC

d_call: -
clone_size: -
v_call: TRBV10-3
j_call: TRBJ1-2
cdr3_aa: CAISVEGGYTF
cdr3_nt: TGTGCCATCAGTGTCGAGGGTGGCTACACCTTC

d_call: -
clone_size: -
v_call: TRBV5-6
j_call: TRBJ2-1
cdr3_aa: CASSLRQDNEQFF
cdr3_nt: TGTGCCAGCAGCTTGAGGCAGGACAATGAGCAGTTCTTC

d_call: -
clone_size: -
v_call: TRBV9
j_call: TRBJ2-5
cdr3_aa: CASSVAGTQRETQYF
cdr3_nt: TGTGCCAGCAGCGTAGCCGGGACACAGCGGGAGACCCAGTACTTC

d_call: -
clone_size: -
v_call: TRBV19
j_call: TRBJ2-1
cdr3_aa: CASSIVGGDNEQFF
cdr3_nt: TGTGCCAGTAGTATAGTTGGAGGGGACAATGAGCAGTTCTTC

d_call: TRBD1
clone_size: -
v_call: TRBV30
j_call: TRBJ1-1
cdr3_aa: CAWSVGTENTEAFF
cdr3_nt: TGTGCCTGGAGTGTCGGGACAGAGAACACTGAAGCTTTCTTT

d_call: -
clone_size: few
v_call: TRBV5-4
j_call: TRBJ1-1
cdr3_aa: CASSFHTGEAFF
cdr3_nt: TGTGCCAGCAGCTTCCATACCGGGGAAGCTTTCTTT

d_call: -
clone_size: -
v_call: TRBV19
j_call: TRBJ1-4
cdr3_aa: CASSDGGRANEKLFF
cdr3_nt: TGTGCCAGTAGTGACGGGGGGCGGGCTAATGAAAAACTGTTTTTT

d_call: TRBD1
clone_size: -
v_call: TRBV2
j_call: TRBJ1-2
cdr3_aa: CASSFGTGGRYGYTF
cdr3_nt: TGTGCCAGCAGCTTTGGGACAGGGGGAAGGTATGGCTACACCTTC

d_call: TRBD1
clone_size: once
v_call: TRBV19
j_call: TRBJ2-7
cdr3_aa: CASSGGQGFSYEQYF
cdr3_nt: TGTGCCAGTAGTGGGGGACAGGGGTTCTCCTACGAGCAGTACTTC

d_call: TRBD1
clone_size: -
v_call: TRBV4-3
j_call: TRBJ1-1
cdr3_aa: CASSRETGLNTEAFF
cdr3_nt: TGCGCCAGCAGCCGAGAGACAGGGCTGAACACTGAAGCTTTCTTT

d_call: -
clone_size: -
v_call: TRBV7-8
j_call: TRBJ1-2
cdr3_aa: CASSLVADGYTF
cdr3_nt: TGTGCCAGCAGCTTAGTGGCGGATGGCTACACCTTC

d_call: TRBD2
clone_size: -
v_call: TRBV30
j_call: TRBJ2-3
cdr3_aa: CAWSQPGTSGGVRYF
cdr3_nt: TGTGCCTGGAGCCAACCCGGGACTAGCGGGGGGGTTCGGTATTTT

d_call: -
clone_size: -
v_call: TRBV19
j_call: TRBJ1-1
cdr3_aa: CASTSPRSNTEAFF
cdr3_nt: TGTGCCAGTACCAGTCCCAGGTCGAACACTGAAGCTTTCTTT

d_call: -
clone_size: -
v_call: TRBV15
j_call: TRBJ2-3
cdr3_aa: CATSREPLTDTQYF
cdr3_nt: TGTGCCACCAGCAGAGAACCCTTAACTGATACGCAGTATTTT

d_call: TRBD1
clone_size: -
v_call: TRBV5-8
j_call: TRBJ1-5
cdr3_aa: CASSLPPGQKSYSNQPQHF
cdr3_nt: TGTGCCAGCAGCTTACCTCCGGGACAGAAAAGTTATAGCAATCAGCCCCAGCATTTT

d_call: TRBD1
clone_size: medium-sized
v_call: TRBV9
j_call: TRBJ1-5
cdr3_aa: CASSDRDRDQPQHF
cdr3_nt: TGTGCCAGCAGCGACCGGGACAGAGATCAGCCCCAGCATTTT

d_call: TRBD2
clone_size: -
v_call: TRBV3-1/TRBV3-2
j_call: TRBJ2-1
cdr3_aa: CASSQDPGASGGALYNEQFF
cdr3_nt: TGTGCCAGCAGCCAAGACCCGGGGGCTAGCGGGGGGGCTTTGTACAATGAGCAGTTCTTC

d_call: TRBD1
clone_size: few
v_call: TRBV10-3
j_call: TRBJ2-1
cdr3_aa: CAISGQGARNEQFF
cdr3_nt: TGTGCCATCAGTGGGCAGGGGGCGAGGAATGAGCAGTTCTTC

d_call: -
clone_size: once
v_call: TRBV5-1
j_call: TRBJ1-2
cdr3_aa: CASSLAGTRGYTF
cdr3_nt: TGCGCCAGCAGCCTCGCAGGGACTCGGGGCTACACCTTC

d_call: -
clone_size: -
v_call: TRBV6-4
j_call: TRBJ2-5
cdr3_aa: CASSELAGETQYF
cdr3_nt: TGTGCCAGCAGTGAACTAGCTGGAGAGACCCAGTACTTC

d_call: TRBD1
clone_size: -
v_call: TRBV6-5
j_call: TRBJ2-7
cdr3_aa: CASSYSGQREEQYF
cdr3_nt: TGTGCCAGCAGTTACTCGGGACAGAGGGAAGAGCAGTACTTC

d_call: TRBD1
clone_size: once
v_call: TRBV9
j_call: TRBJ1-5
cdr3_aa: CASSQTGNSNQPQHF
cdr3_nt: TGTGCCAGCAGCCAGACAGGGAATAGCAATCAGCCCCAGCATTTT

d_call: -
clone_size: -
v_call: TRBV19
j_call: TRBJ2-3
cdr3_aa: CASSIEIEGQLSYTSTDTQYF
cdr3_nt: TGTGCCAGTAGTATAGAGATTGAAGGACAGCTTTCTTACACTTCCACAGATACGCAGTATTTT

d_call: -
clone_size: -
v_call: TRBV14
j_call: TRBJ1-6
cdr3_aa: CASSPFTGNSPLHF
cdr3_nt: TGTGCCAGCAGCCCATTTACAGGGAATTCACCCCTCCACTTT